Listed below are T cell receptor beta chains from one sample, sequenced in a study of T-cell reconstitution after alpha-beta-depleted transplantation in children. TCRdb reprocessed the PCR reads with MiXCR, giving one entry per CDR3 protein. This sample has 200,000 to 250,000 distinct CDR3 sequences, with around 12% found just once. This specimen was PBMCs from the stem cell graft donor, taken from the stem cell graft. The receptors were sampled from a human donor who donated a stem cell graft to a child with acute lymphoblastic leukemia. Both conserved end residues are part of each CDR3. D genes are given only for firm matches. For some rows the clone size is stated as once, few or many, or as a class when expanded; others skip it.

J: TRBJ2-7
V: TRBV18
D: NA
size: many
DNA: TGTGCCAGCTCATCCAGGGGCGGACATATCTCAGACGAGCAGTACTTC
CDR3: CASSSRGGHISDEQYF

J: TRBJ2-7
V: TRBV7-2
D: TRBD2
size: many
DNA: TGTGCCAGCAGAGCTAGCGGGGGGCCTGGAGAGCAGTACTTC
CDR3: CASRASGGPGEQYF

J: TRBJ1-2
V: TRBV29-1
D: NA
size: many
DNA: TGCAGCGTTGATAACAGGGAACTTAATGGCTACACCTTC
CDR3: CSVDNRELNGYTF

J: TRBJ2-1
V: TRBV6-1
D: NA
size: many
DNA: TGTGCCAGCAGCCTGGACAGTCGCTCCTACAATGAGCAGTTCTTC
CDR3: CASSLDSRSYNEQFF

J: TRBJ2-5
V: TRBV5-6
D: TRBD2
size: NA
DNA: TGTGCCAGCCTTACCAAGGGGATATCCGGGGGGGCAGAGACCCAGTACTTC
CDR3: CASLTKGISGGAETQYF

J: TRBJ2-2
V: TRBV11-2
D: NA
size: many
DNA: TGTGCCAGCAGCTTAGTCAGGGTGAACACCGGGGAGCTGTTTTTT
CDR3: CASSLVRVNTGELFF

J: TRBJ1-5
V: TRBV7-9
D: NA
size: many
DNA: TGTGCCAGCAGCCCCTGGGGACCTAATCAGCCCCAGCATTTT
CDR3: CASSPWGPNQPQHF

J: TRBJ2-3
V: TRBV12-5
D: NA
size: NA
DNA: TGTGCTAGTCGTTCCGGCCCGGATACGCAGTATTTT
CDR3: CASRSGPDTQYF

J: TRBJ1-5
V: TRBV5-1
D: NA
size: many
DNA: TGCGCCAGCAGCTTCCAGGGCGGTCAGCCCCAGCATTTT
CDR3: CASSFQGGQPQHF

J: TRBJ1-1
V: TRBV5-5
D: NA
size: few
DNA: TGTGCCAGCACCTTCGGGGGGCAGATGAACACTGAAGCTTTCTTT
CDR3: CASTFGGQMNTEAFF

J: TRBJ2-3
V: TRBV6-1
D: TRBD2
size: many
DNA: TGTGCCAGCAGTGAGGGCGGGGGGTCCACTTACACAGATACGCAGTATTTT
CDR3: CASSEGGGSTYTDTQYF

J: TRBJ2-5
V: TRBV20-1
D: NA
size: many
DNA: TGCAGTGCGCGAAGAGGGATGGGGGACCAAGAGACCCAGTACTTC
CDR3: CSARRGMGDQETQYF

J: TRBJ2-7
V: TRBV6-2/TRBV6-3
D: NA
size: NA
DNA: TGTGCCAGCAAATCACGGGTCCACGAGCAGTACTTC
CDR3: CASKSRVHEQYF

J: TRBJ2-3
V: TRBV9
D: NA
size: many
DNA: TGTGCCAGCAGCGTGATAACAGATACGCAGTATTTT
CDR3: CASSVITDTQYF

J: TRBJ2-4
V: TRBV20-1
D: NA
size: many
DNA: TGCAGTGCCCGTGGGCCAGGGACGGACATTCAGTACTTC
CDR3: CSARGPGTDIQYF

J: TRBJ1-1
V: TRBV2
D: NA
size: NA
DNA: TGTGCCATTTTAAAATCCACCCAGTTGAACACTGAAGCTTTCTTT
CDR3: CAILKSTQLNTEAFF

J: TRBJ2-3
V: TRBV29-1
D: TRBD2
size: many
DNA: TGCAGCGTTTCGAGCGGGAGTCGGTTTAGCACAGATACGCAGTATTTT
CDR3: CSVSSGSRFSTDTQYF

J: TRBJ1-5
V: TRBV20-1
D: NA
size: NA
DNA: TGCAGTGCTAGAAATGGACATAGCAATCAGCCCCAGCATTTT
CDR3: CSARNGHSNQPQHF

J: TRBJ1-1
V: TRBV12-3/TRBV12-4
D: NA
size: many
DNA: TGTGCCAGCAGTCTAGGGACCTCGGTCGATGTGGGGACTGAAGCTTTCTTT
CDR3: CASSLGTSVDVGTEAFF

J: TRBJ2-2
V: TRBV6-4
D: NA
size: many
DNA: TGTGCCAGCAGTGAACGCCAGGGGGGACACACCGGGGAGCTGTTTTTT
CDR3: CASSERQGGHTGELFF

J: TRBJ2-7
V: TRBV13
D: TRBD1
size: many
DNA: TGTGCCAGCAGCTTTTCTCGGACAGGGGACGAGCAGTACTTC
CDR3: CASSFSRTGDEQYF

J: TRBJ1-6
V: TRBV20-1
D: NA
size: few
DNA: TGCAGTGCTAGGGGCTCCGGAGGGGCTAATTCACCCCTCCACTTT
CDR3: CSARGSGGANSPLHF

J: TRBJ1-3
V: TRBV7-2
D: NA
size: few
DNA: TGTGCCAGCAGGGACGGGGGTGGAAACACCATATATTTT
CDR3: CASRDGGGNTIYF

J: TRBJ2-5
V: TRBV20-1
D: NA
size: many
DNA: TGCAGTGCCCCTGCGGGGGCGAACCAAGAGACCCAGTACTTC
CDR3: CSAPAGANQETQYF

J: TRBJ1-2
V: TRBV6-4
D: NA
size: NA
DNA: TGTGCCAGCAGTCCTACCGGAACGTCCTATGGCTACACCTTC
CDR3: CASSPTGTSYGYTF

J: TRBJ1-1
V: TRBV3-1
D: NA
size: many
DNA: TGTGCCAGCAGCCTCGCTCCAGGACGATCGAACACTGAAGCTTTCTTT
CDR3: CASSLAPGRSNTEAFF

J: TRBJ1-2
V: TRBV12-3/TRBV12-4
D: NA
size: many
DNA: TGTGCCAGCTATACCGACAGGCGCACGAACTATGGCTACACCTTC
CDR3: CASYTDRRTNYGYTF

J: TRBJ2-5
V: TRBV7-2
D: NA
size: NA
DNA: TGTGCCAGCAGCTTAGGGCCAACAGGACCGGAGACCCAGTACTTC
CDR3: CASSLGPTGPETQYF

J: TRBJ2-7
V: TRBV12-3/TRBV12-4
D: NA
size: many
DNA: TGTGCCAGCAGTTTTGGGGAAAACTACGAGCAGTACTTC
CDR3: CASSFGENYEQYF

J: TRBJ1-5
V: TRBV30
D: NA
size: many
DNA: TGTGCCTGGAGTGGCGGGCTAGATCAGCCCCAGCATTTT
CDR3: CAWSGGLDQPQHF

J: TRBJ2-2
V: TRBV29-1
D: TRBD1
size: many
DNA: TGCAGCGGCGGACAGGGACGGGGGGAGCTGTTTTTT
CDR3: CSGGQGRGELFF

J: TRBJ2-1
V: TRBV11-2
D: TRBD2
size: many
DNA: TGTGCCAGCGGACCGATTTGGGGGGGCTCCTACAATGAGCAGTTCTTC
CDR3: CASGPIWGGSYNEQFF

J: TRBJ2-2
V: TRBV27
D: NA
size: NA
DNA: TGTGCCAGCAGCCGCGCCCAAATTCTTCACCTCGGGGAGCTGTTTTTT
CDR3: CASSRAQILHLGELFF

J: TRBJ1-1
V: TRBV6-2/TRBV6-3
D: TRBD1
size: many
DNA: TGTGCCAGCAGTCGGGGGACAGGGCTTTTCACTGAAGCTTTCTTT
CDR3: CASSRGTGLFTEAFF

J: TRBJ2-7
V: TRBV20-1
D: NA
size: many
DNA: TGCAGTGCCGGGGGAGCAGTTGGGTCCGAGCAGTACTTC
CDR3: CSAGGAVGSEQYF

J: TRBJ1-6
V: TRBV3-1
D: TRBD1
size: few
DNA: TGTGCCAGCAGCCAAGACCGTACAGGGGGAAGTAGTAATTCACCCCTCCACTTT
CDR3: CASSQDRTGGSSNSPLHF

J: TRBJ2-2
V: TRBV27
D: NA
size: many
DNA: TGTGCCAGCAGTTCGAGGGACGTCACCGGGGAGCTGTTTTTT
CDR3: CASSSRDVTGELFF

J: TRBJ2-7
V: TRBV20-1
D: NA
size: many
DNA: TGCAGTGCTAGAGATTGGATCGGACGGGAAAGCTCCTACGAGCAGTACTTC
CDR3: CSARDWIGRESSYEQYF

J: TRBJ1-5
V: TRBV29-1
D: TRBD1
size: many
DNA: TGCAGCGTTCGCCAGACAGGGAACAATCAGCCCCAGCATTTT
CDR3: CSVRQTGNNQPQHF

J: TRBJ2-3
V: TRBV11-3
D: TRBD2
size: many
DNA: TGTGCCAGCAGCCTGGGACTAGCGGGAGCGACAGATACGCAGTATTTT
CDR3: CASSLGLAGATDTQYF

J: TRBJ2-3
V: TRBV18
D: NA
size: few
DNA: TGTGCCAGCTCACAGAGGGAATCTAGCACAGATACGCAGTATTTT
CDR3: CASSQRESSTDTQYF